This T cell receptor beta chain was identified during a study of cytomegalovirus exposure and HLA in healthy donors. Whole-study findings and limits: TCR beta sequences numbering around 15,000 were associated with HLA alleles at 0.05 false discovery rate in a later analysis. When the data were analyzed later, several of the most significant clusters appeared to be linked to common viral pathogens. CMV serostatus alone was available as immune exposure information. Prior analysis indicated that the majority of TCR beta V segments exhibited productivity approximately 87% or approximately 30% of the time.

PCR employed 60 Vbeta and 13 Jbeta primers. Assay used: immunoSEQ multiplex PCR; TCRdb lists only in-frame clones, some missing. In the table there are 150,000 to 200,000 clones, 82% of which are singletons. A note on this clone: What it recognizes is unknown.

The TCR originated in a woman aged 50 to 65 in good health and CMV-seronegative. The material sequenced was PBMCs.

CDR3 region: CASRAGASSYNEQFF. For the CDR3, the DNA is TGCGCCAGCAGAGCGGGAGCAAGCTCCTACAATGAGCAGTTCTTC. The chain combines TRBV10-2 with TRBJ2-1, with 8 bases identical to TRBD2. The germline V gene encodes CDR1 WSHSY and CDR2 SAAADI. V lost 6 bases and J lost 0; bases outside the gene matches: 4. This CDR3 has 15 amino acids.